These T cell receptor beta chains were read from a single sample in a study. Each CDR3 protein is one row after TCRdb ran MiXCR on the 5' RACE reads. The sample has more than 45,000 distinct CDR3 sequences; roughly 28% are singletons. The sequenced sample consisted of tumor-infiltrating memory CD4+ T cells sorted from the breast tumor. The origin of the receptors is a female donor with breast cancer. CDR3s include the opening cysteine and the closing phenylalanine or tryptophan. A D gene is named only where the DNA matches it firmly. Clone sizes are given selectively: once, few, many, or a class where the clone is expanded.

j_call	clone_size	d_call	v_call	cdr3_length	cdr3_nt	cdr3_aa
TRBJ1-6	NA	TRBD1	TRBV11-1	15	TGTGCCAGCAGCCTTCGGGACAGGGGTAATTCACCCCTCCACTTT	CASSLRDRGNSPLHF
TRBJ1-6	few	NA	TRBV7-8	16	TGTGCCAGCAGCTTAGCTGCATTACAGGGAGCCTCACCCCTCCACTTT	CASSLAALQGASPLHF
TRBJ2-1	NA	NA	TRBV15	16	TGTGCCACCAGCAGAGTAAGGGGGAGCTCCTACAATGAGCAGTTCTTC	CATSRVRGSSYNEQFF
TRBJ1-6	NA	NA	TRBV6-6	16	TGTGCCAGCAACGCGGGATTAAGCTCCTATAATTCACCCCTCCACTTT	CASNAGLSSYNSPLHF
TRBJ2-2	few	NA	TRBV15	17	TGTGCCACCAGCACCAGACGGGGCATCCCCAACACCGGGGAGCTGTTTTTT	CATSTRRGIPNTGELFF
TRBJ2-1	few	NA	TRBV6-2/TRBV6-3	15	TGTGCCAGCAGTTATACGGGGAGCGTCAACAATGAGCAGTTCTTC	CASSYTGSVNNEQFF
TRBJ1-2	few	NA	TRBV2	13	TGTGCCAGCAGTGAATCGGGGGTGGGAGGCTACACCTTC	CASSESGVGGYTF
TRBJ2-7	NA	NA	TRBV20-1	15	TGCAGTGCTAGGGGCCAACTCTCGTCCTCCTACGAGCAGTACTTC	CSARGQLSSSYEQYF
TRBJ2-5	NA	TRBD1	TRBV3-1	14	TGTGCCAGCAGCCCGGAGACAGGGGTGGAGACCCAGTACTTC	CASSPETGVETQYF
TRBJ2-1	few	TRBD1	TRBV6-6	15	TGTGCCAGCAACCCCGGACAGGGGGGCTACAATGAGCAGTTCTTC	CASNPGQGGYNEQFF
TRBJ1-2	NA	NA	TRBV7-2	13	TGTGCCAGCAGCCCCCGCCCGGGGGACGGCTACACCTTC	CASSPRPGDGYTF
TRBJ1-2	NA	NA	TRBV5-1	12	TGCGCCAGCAGCAGGGATAGGAATGGCTACACCTTC	CASSRDRNGYTF
TRBJ1-2	few	NA	TRBV5-1	15	TGCGCCAGCAGCTTGTTTAGTTACGCACCTGGCGGCTACACCTTC	CASSLFSYAPGGYTF
TRBJ1-2	medium-sized	NA	TRBV4-2	17	TGTGCCAGCAGCCAAGTGGGGGAGGCTCCGGAGGGCTATGGCTACACCTTC	CASSQVGEAPEGYGYTF
TRBJ1-2	few	NA	TRBV30	13	TGTGCCTGGAGTGGGTCGGGGTACTATGGCTACACCTTC	CAWSGSGYYGYTF
TRBJ1-6	NA	NA	TRBV4-3	17	TGCGCCAGCAGCCAAGATTTATCCGTCTCCTATAATTCACCCCTCCACTTT	CASSQDLSVSYNSPLHF
TRBJ1-2	NA	NA	TRBV7-2	13	TGTGCCAGCAGCTTAGCCTTAAACTATGGCTACACCTTC	CASSLALNYGYTF
TRBJ1-5	few	NA	TRBV9	16	TGTGCCAGCAGCGTAGGTTCGGGGGGCTACAATCAGCCCCAGCATTTT	CASSVGSGGYNQPQHF
TRBJ1-1	few	NA	TRBV12-3/TRBV12-4	17	TGTGCCAGCAGTTACCTCCTTTCCTGGTTGTCGAACACTGAAGCTTTCTTT	CASSYLLSWLSNTEAFF
TRBJ2-2	NA	TRBD1	TRBV6-6	15	TGTGCCAGCAGCCACGACAGGGAGAACACCGGGGAGCTGTTTTTT	CASSHDRENTGELFF
TRBJ1-1	once	NA	TRBV4-1	15	TGCGCCAGCAGCCAGGGTCCGGGGGTGAACACTGAAGCTTTCTTT	CASSQGPGVNTEAFF
TRBJ2-7	NA	NA	TRBV11-2	15	TGTGCCAGCAGCTTAGGGCAGGGATCCTCCTACGAGCAGTACTTC	CASSLGQGSSYEQYF
TRBJ2-2	many	NA	TRBV20-1	17	TGCAGTGCTAGGGGGCCCTGGGCCGTAGGGAACACCGGGGAGCTGTTTTTT	CSARGPWAVGNTGELFF
TRBJ2-7	few	NA	TRBV6-1	13	TGTGCCAGCAGTTACATCAGCTCCTACGAGCAGTACTTC	CASSYISSYEQYF
TRBJ2-2	few	NA	TRBV6-2/TRBV6-3	12	TGTGCCAGCAGTTACTCGGGCGGGGAGCTGTTTTTT	CASSYSGGELFF
TRBJ2-1	NA	TRBD2	TRBV7-6	16	TGTGCCAGCAGCTCACGGACTAGCGGGAACTACAATGAGCAGTTCTTC	CASSSRTSGNYNEQFF
TRBJ2-5	NA	NA	TRBV5-1	14	TGCGCCAGCAGCCTACCTCAGGGAGAGGAGACCCAGTACTTC	CASSLPQGEETQYF
TRBJ1-5	NA	NA	TRBV7-2	15	TGTGCCAGCAGCTTAGATACGGGGCGCTTTCAGCCCCAGCATTTT	CASSLDTGRFQPQHF
TRBJ2-1	NA	NA	TRBV7-9	15	TGTGCCAGCAGCTTACAGGGGAGCTCCTACAATGAGCAGTTCTTC	CASSLQGSSYNEQFF
TRBJ1-3	NA	TRBD1	TRBV20-1	14	TGCAGTGCCTACGACAGGGACTCTGGAAACACCATATATTTT	CSAYDRDSGNTIYF
TRBJ2-1	NA	NA	TRBV11-3	19	TGTGCCAGCAGCCCGACCCTTTCGGGGGACATCCTCTCCTACAATGAGCAGTTCTTC	CASSPTLSGDILSYNEQFF
TRBJ1-4	NA	NA	TRBV7-9	14	TGTGCCAGCAGCTTACAGTCTGCGAGGGAAAAACTGTTCTTT	CASSLQSAREKLFF
TRBJ2-3	few	TRBD2	TRBV6-2/TRBV6-3	14	TGTGCCAGCAGTGACCGACGGACTAGTGATACGCAGTATTTT	CASSDRRTSDTQYF
TRBJ2-7	few	TRBD2	TRBV29-1	16	TGCAGCGTTGTAGGGGAGGCTAGCGGGAGCTCCTACGAGCAGTACTTC	CSVVGEASGSSYEQYF
TRBJ2-3	few	NA	TRBV20-1	14	TGCAGTGCTATCCCAGGGAGTATCACAGATACGCAGTATTTT	CSAIPGSITDTQYF
TRBJ2-1	many	NA	TRBV30	12	TGTGCCTGGGGGAGCTCCTACAATGAGCAGTTCTTC	CAWGSSYNEQFF
TRBJ1-4	NA	NA	TRBV9	14	TGTGCCAGCAGCGTAGGGACGGATAATGAAAAACTGTTTTTT	CASSVGTDNEKLFF
TRBJ2-1	NA	NA	TRBV7-2	16	TGTGCCAGCAGCCCGCCTCAGACCCCAATCTACAATGAGCAGTTCTTC	CASSPPQTPIYNEQFF
TRBJ2-7	NA	NA	TRBV7-9	14	TGTGCCAGCGGCGATTATGATAGGGCTAGCGAGCAGTACTTC	CASGDYDRASEQYF
TRBJ1-3	few	NA	TRBV15	12	TGTGCCACCAGCAGAGACATCGACACCATATATTTT	CATSRDIDTIYF
TRBJ1-2	NA	NA	TRBV28	12	TGTGCCAGCAGGGAACAGGGAGTTGGCTACACCTTC	CASREQGVGYTF
TRBJ1-2	many	NA	TRBV20-1	13	TGCAGTGCCCAAAGATGGCAGGACTATGGCTACACCTTC	CSAQRWQDYGYTF
TRBJ1-2	many	NA	TRBV6-2/TRBV6-3	14	TGTGCCAGCATCGACGGGGTAGGGAACTATGGCTACACCTTC	CASIDGVGNYGYTF